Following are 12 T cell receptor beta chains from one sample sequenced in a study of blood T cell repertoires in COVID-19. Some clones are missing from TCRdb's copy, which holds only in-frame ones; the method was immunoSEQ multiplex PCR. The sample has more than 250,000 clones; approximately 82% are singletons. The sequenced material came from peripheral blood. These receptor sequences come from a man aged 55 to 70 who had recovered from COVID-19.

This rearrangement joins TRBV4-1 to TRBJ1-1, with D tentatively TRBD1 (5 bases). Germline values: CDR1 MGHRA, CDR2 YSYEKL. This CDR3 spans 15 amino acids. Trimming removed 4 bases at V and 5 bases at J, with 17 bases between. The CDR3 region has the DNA TGCGCCAGCAGCCCATTTACAGGTTTGGGAACTGAAGCTTTCTTT. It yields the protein CASSPFTGLGTEAFF.

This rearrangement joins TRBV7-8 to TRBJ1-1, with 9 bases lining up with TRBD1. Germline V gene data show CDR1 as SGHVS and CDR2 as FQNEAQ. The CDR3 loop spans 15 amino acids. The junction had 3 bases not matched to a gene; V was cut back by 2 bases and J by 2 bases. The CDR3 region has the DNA TGTGCCAGCAGCTTAAGGGACAGGGTAAACACTGAAGCTTTCTTT. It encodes CASSLRDRVNTEAFF.

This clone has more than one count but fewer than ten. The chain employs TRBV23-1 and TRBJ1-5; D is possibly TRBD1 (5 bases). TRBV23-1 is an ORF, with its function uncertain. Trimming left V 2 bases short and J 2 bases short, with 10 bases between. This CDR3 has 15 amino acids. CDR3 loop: CASSQIGRGNQPQHF. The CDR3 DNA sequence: TGCGCCAGCAGTCAAATTGGCAGGGGCAATCAGCCCCAGCATTTT.

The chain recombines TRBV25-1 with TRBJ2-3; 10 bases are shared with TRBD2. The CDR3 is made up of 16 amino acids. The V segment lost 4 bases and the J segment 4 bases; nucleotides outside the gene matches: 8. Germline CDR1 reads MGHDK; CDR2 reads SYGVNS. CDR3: CASSAASGRYADTQYF. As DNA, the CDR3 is TGTGCCAGCAGTGCAGCTAGCGGGAGATACGCAGATACGCAGTATTTT.

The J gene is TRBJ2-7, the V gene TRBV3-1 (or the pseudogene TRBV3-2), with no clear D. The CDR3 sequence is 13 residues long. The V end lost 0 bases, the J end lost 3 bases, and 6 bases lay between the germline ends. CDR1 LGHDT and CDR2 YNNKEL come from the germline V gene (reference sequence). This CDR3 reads CASSQDRRYEQYF. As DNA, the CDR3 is TGTGCCAGCAGCCAAGACAGGCGCTACGAGCAGTACTTC.

In DNA form, the CDR3 reads TGTGCCAGCAGCCAAGGGACAGCAAGCAATCAGCCCCAGCATTTT. This translates into CASSQGTASNQPQHF. This chain links TRBV3-1 (or the pseudogene TRBV3-2) with TRBJ1-5, with a weak D call TRBD1 (6 bases). The ends were cut back, 1 base at V and 1 base at J, with 8 bases in the middle. Germline V gene lookup returns CDR1 LGHDT and CDR2 YNNKEL (reference sequence). CDR3 size: 15 residues.

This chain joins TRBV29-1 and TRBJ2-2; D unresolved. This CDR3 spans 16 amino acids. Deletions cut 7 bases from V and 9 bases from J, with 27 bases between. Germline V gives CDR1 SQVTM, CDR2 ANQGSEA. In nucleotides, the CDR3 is TGCAGCGCCCCCGGCATTTGGAGTGTGAGTAAGAGGGAGCTGTTTTTT. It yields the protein CSAPGIWSVSKRELFF.

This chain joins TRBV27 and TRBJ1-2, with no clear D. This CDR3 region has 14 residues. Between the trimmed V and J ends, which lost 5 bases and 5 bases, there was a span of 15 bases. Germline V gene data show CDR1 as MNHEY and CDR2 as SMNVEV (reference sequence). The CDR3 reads CASSPREGLYGYTF. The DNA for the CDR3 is TGTGCCAGCAGTCCGAGGGAGGGTTTGTATGGCTACACCTTC.

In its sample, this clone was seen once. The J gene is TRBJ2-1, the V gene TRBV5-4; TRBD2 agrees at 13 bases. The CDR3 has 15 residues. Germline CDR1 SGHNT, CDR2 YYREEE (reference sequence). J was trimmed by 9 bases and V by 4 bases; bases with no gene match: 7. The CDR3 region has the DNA TGTGCCAGCAGCAAGACTAGCGGGGGGTTCGGTGAGCAGTTCTTC. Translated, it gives CASSKTSGGFGEQFF.

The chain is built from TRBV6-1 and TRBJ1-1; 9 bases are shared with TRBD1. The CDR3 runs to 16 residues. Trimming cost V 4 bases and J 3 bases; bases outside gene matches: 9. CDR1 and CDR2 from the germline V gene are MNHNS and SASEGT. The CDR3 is CASSVLAGQGDTEAFF. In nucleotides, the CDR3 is TGTGCCAGCAGTGTACTTGCGGGACAGGGTGACACTGAAGCTTTCTTT.

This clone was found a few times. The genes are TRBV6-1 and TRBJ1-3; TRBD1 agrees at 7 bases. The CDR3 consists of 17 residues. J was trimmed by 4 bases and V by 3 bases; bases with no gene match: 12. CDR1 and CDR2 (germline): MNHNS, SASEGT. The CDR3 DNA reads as TGTGCCAGCAGTGACCTACGACAGGGTCAGGAAGGAAACACCATATATTTT. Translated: CASSDLRQGQEGNTIYF.

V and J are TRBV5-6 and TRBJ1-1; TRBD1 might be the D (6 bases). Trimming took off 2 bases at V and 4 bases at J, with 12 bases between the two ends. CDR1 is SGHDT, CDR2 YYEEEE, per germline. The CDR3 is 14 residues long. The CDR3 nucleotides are TGTGCCAGCAGCTTCTGGGGGCTGGGCACTGAAGCTTTCTTT. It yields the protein CASSFWGLGTEAFF.